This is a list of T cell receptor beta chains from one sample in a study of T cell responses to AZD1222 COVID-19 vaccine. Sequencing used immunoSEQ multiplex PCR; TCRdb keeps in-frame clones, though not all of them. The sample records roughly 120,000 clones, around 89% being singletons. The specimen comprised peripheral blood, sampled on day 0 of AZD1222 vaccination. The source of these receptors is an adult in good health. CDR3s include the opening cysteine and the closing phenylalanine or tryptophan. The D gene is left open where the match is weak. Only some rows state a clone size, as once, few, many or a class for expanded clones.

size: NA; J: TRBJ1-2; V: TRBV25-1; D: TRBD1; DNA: TGTGCCAGCAGTGAATTGGGACAGGGGACTTTTAACTATGGCTACACCTTC; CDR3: CASSELGQGTFNYGYTF
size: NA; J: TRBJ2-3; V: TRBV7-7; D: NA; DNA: TGTGCCAGCAGCTCACAGGGAGGTAGCACAGATACGCAGTATTTT; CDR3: CASSSQGGSTDTQYF
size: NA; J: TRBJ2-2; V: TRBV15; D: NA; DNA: TGTGCCACCAGCAGGGCAGACAACACCGGGGAGCTGTTTTTT; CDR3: CATSRADNTGELFF
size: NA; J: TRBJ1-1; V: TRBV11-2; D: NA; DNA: TGTGCCAGCAGCTCCCGAGCTCGTTGGACTGAAGCTTTCTTT; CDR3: CASSSRARWTEAFF
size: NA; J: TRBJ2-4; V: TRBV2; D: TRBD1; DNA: TGTGCCAGCAGTGGGGTCGGACAGGGTGGAAACATTCAGTACTTC; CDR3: CASSGVGQGGNIQYF
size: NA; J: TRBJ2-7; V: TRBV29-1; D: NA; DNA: TGCAGCGTAGTGGTTAGCTCCTACGAGCAGTACTTC; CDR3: CSVVVSSYEQYF
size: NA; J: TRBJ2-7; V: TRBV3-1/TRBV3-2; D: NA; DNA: TGTGCCAGCAGCCAAGAAGGGGCAGGCCTTCCCTACGAGCAGTACTTC; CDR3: CASSQEGAGLPYEQYF
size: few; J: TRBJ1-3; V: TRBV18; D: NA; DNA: TGTGCCAGCTCACCATTACGGACGGAGGGAGGGAACACCATATATTTT; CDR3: CASSPLRTEGGNTIYF
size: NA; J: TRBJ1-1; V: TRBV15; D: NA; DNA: TGTGCCACCCGGGGGAGGGGAGAAGGGAACACTGAAGCTTTCTTT; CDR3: CATRGRGEGNTEAFF
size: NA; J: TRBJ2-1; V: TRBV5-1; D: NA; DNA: TGCGCCAGCAGGGTACACCCAGCGAACAATGAGCAGTTCTTC; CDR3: CASRVHPANNEQFF
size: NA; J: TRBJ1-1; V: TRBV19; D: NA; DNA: TGTGCCACCGACACGGGGAACACTGAAGCTTTCTTT; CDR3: CATDTGNTEAFF
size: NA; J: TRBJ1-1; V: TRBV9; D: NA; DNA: TGTGCCAGCAGCGTCCGGACGGCACCCACTGAAGCTTTCTTT; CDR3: CASSVRTAPTEAFF
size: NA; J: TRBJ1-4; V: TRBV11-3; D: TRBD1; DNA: TGTGCCAGCAGCTTAGATCAGCGGGACAGGGGGTCGAAAGCTAATGAAAAACTGTTTTTT; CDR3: CASSLDQRDRGSKANEKLFF
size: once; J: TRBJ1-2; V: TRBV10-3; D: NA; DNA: TGTGCCATCAGTGAGTCCCCCGCCTATGGCTACACCTTC; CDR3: CAISESPAYGYTF
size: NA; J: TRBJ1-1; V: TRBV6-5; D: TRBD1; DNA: TGTGCCAGCAGTCACGGACAGGGGAGAACCTATGAAGCTTTCTTT; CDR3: CASSHGQGRTYEAFF
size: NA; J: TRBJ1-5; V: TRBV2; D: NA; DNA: TGTGCCAGCAGGGCCCCCGGTCAGCCCCAGCATTTT; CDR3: CASRAPGQPQHF
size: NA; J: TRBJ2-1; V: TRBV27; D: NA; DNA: TGTGCCAGCAACTCACTAGTGGGGAGCTCCTACAATGAGCAGTTCTTC; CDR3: CASNSLVGSSYNEQFF
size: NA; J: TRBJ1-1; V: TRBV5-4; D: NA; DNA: TGTGCCAGCAGCTTGGCCCCAGGGTTGATCACTGAAGCTTTCTTT; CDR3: CASSLAPGLITEAFF
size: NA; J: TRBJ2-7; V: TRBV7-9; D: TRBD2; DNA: TGTGCCAGCAGCTTAGGGACTAGCGGGGGCCACGAGCAGTACTTC; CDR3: CASSLGTSGGHEQYF
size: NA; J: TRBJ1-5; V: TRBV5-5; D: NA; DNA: TGTGCCAGCAGCTTGTTGCCGGGGACCCCTGCGCAGCCCCAGCATTTT; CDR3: CASSLLPGTPAQPQHF
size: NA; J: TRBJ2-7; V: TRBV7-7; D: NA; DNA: TGTGCCAGCAGCTTAGGAGGTAACTACGAGCAGTACTTC; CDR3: CASSLGGNYEQYF
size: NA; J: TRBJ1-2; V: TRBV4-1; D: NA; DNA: TGCGCCAGCAGCCCCCTTATAGCGGACTATGGCTACACCTTC; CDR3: CASSPLIADYGYTF
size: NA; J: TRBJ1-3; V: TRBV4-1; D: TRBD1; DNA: TGCGCCAGCAGCCAGGGGGACAGAGAAACAACCATATATTTT; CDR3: CASSQGDRETTIYF
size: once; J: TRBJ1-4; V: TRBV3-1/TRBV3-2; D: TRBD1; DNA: TGTGCCAGCAGAGATGACAGGGGCACTGAAAAACTGTTTTTT; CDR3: CASRDDRGTEKLFF
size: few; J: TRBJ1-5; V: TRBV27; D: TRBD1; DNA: TGTGCCAGCAGTCTAGGATACGGGACAGGTGAACAGCCCCAGCATTTT; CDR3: CASSLGYGTGEQPQHF
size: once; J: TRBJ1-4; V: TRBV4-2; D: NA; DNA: TGTGCCAGCAGCCAAGCCGGGAGGGATGAAAAACTGTTTTTT; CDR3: CASSQAGRDEKLFF
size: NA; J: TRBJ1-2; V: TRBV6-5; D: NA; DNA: TGTGCCAGCAGATACAGGAGAGAAAGCTATGGCTACACCTTC; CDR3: CASRYRRESYGYTF
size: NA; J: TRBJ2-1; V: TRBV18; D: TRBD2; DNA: TGTGCCAGCTCACCATACGGACTAGCGGGAGAAAATGAGCAGTTCTTC; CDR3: CASSPYGLAGENEQFF